This T cell receptor (beta chain) was profiled in a study of spatial heterogeneity in lung cancer. The study's findings and limits: Tumors with more nonsynonymous mutations had more expanded intratumoral alpha and beta TCRs.

This clonotype occurred a few times. Its cognate antigen is unknown. The presence of a unique molecular identifier marked each TCR cDNA molecule. TCRdb reanalysed the 5' RACE reads using MiXCR and keeps one entry per CDR3 protein. The sample has roughly 10,000 distinct CDR3 sequences, approximately 7.6% seen once; the top ten hold under 25%. As for time point: sample taken at primary tumor resection. Whole RNA was taken from tumor, nontumor lung or frozen PBMC; it was then sequenced unsorted. Germline CDR1 and CDR2: ENHRY and SYGVKD. The CDR3 extends over 14 amino acids. The ends were cut back, 2 bases at V and 4 bases at J, with 11 bases in the middle.

V and J are TRBV10-3 and TRBJ2-5; D may correspond to TRBD1 or TRBD2 (5 bases each). The source of this sequence is a male donor with early-stage non-small cell lung cancer. Sequenced material: lung tumor tissue, taken at surgery. The CDR3 loop reads CAISEDGGRETQYF. The CDR3 nucleotides are TGTGCCATCAGTGAGGATGGGGGTCGAGAGACCCAGTACTTC.